A single sample gave rise to the 27 T cell receptor beta chains below, sequenced in a study of cytomegalovirus exposure and HLA in healthy donors. PCR primers comprised 60 Vbeta and 13 Jbeta primers. Generated by immunoSEQ multiplex PCR, the TCRdb table keeps only in-frame clones and is missing some. Among under 250,000 clones listed, roughly 82% were seen once. Material: PBMCs. These receptor sequences come from a man aged 35 to 55 in good health and CMV-seropositive.

Turning to this clone: Additional DNA sequences in this sample encode the identical CDR3. The gene calls are TRBV7-9 and TRBJ1-1; D possibly corresponds to TRBD1 (6 bases). V was pared by 3 bases and J by 4 bases, with 9 bases between. This CDR3 spans 13 amino acids. In germline, CDR1 is SEHNR, CDR2 FQNEAQ (reference sequence). CDR3 sequence reads: CASSLGGATEAFF. The CDR3 DNA is TGTGCCAGCAGCTTGGGGGGGGCCACTGAAGCTTTCTTT.

The rearrangement joins TRBV7-9 to TRBJ1-2, with 9 bases matching TRBD1. With V trimmed by 2 bases and J by 7 bases, 8 bases remained unmatched. This CDR3 has 15 amino acids. Per the germline V gene, CDR1 is SEHNR and CDR2 is FQNEAQ (reference sequence). The CDR3 spells CASSLRDREKFGYTF. The CDR3 region has the DNA TGTGCCAGCAGCTTAAGGGACAGGGAGAAGTTTGGCTACACCTTC.

A note on this clone: As the CDR3 is not closed by the conserved phenylalanine or tryptophan, this likely results from a read error. No DNA is shown, since the ends of the CDR3 on it are uncertain; the CDR3 is the one TCRdb lists. CDR3 sequence: CASTQSRDCV. This chain uses TRBV6-1 with TRBJ1-4. The CDR3 spans 10 amino acids, including both terminal residues. Germline CDR1 MNHNS, CDR2 SASEGT.

The chain couples TRBV7-8 to TRBJ1-2; TRBD1 might be the D (6 bases). This CDR3 spans 15 amino acids. The germline V gene has CDR1 SGHVS and CDR2 FQNEAQ. V lost 4 bases and J 3 bases, leaving 15 bases between the germline ends. The CDR3 reads CASSYRQASDYGYTF. CDR3 in DNA: TGTGCCAGCAGCTACCGACAGGCCTCTGACTATGGCTACACCTTC.

V is TRBV11-3 and J is TRBJ2-1; no reliable D call. The V end was cut by 5 bases, the J end by 5 bases, with 4 bases between. The CDR3 runs 11 residues. CDR1 is SGHNT, CDR2 YENEEA, per germline. The CDR3 here is CASSPNNEQFF. As DNA, the CDR3 is TGTGCCAGCAGCCCCAACAATGAGCAGTTCTTC.

The chain is built from TRBV9 and TRBJ2-5; 10 bases fit TRBD2. The V and J ends lost 2 bases and 5 bases, in that order; junction bases with no gene match: 6. This CDR3 has 15 amino acids. From germline, CDR1 is SGDLS and CDR2 YYNGEE. The CDR3 protein is CASSVASGSGETQYF. The DNA for the CDR3 is TGTGCCAGCAGCGTCGCTAGCGGGAGTGGGGAGACCCAGTACTTC.

The rearrangement links TRBV7-9 to TRBJ2-2; TRBD2 agrees at 7 bases. Germline V gives CDR1 SEHNR, CDR2 FQNEAQ (reference sequence). The CDR3 is made up of 15 amino acids. The trim removed 7 bases at V and 10 bases at J, leaving 15 bases unmatched. CDR3 amino acids: CASNTLTGGLEELFF. CDR3 coding DNA: TGTGCCAGCAACACCCTGACGGGGGGACTGGAGGAGCTGTTTTTT.

The chain carries TRBV29-1 and TRBJ2-7; D remains ambiguous. The CDR3 sequence is 13 residues long. Germline V gene lookup returns CDR1 SQVTM and CDR2 ANQGSEA. Trimming left V 4 bases short and J 4 bases short, with 14 bases between. The CDR3 protein is CSVAFPGPYEQYF. The CDR3 DNA reads TGCAGCGTTGCGTTCCCTGGGCCTTACGAGCAGTACTTC.

The chain recombines TRBV9 with TRBJ2-2, with 9 bases that match TRBD2. V was pared by 0 bases and J by 1 base, with 1 base of the junction left unmatched. CDR3 length: 16 residues. CDR1 is SGDLS, CDR2 YYNGEE, per germline. The CDR3 spells CASSVVSGRNTGELFF. CDR3 in DNA: TGTGCCAGCAGCGTAGTTAGCGGGAGGAACACCGGGGAGCTGTTTTTT.

The chain combines TRBV4-1 with TRBJ2-3; 8 nucleotides align to TRBD2. CDR1 is MGHRA, CDR2 YSYEKL, per germline. With V trimmed by 4 bases and J by 6 bases, 12 bases remained unmatched. The CDR3 is 16 residues long. The CDR3 loop is CASSPHAGTSYDTQYF. The CDR3 DNA is TGCGCCAGCAGCCCACACGCCGGGACTAGTTACGATACGCAGTATTTT.

The V and J genes are TRBV30 and TRBJ1-1; TRBD1 agrees at 8 bases. The germline CDR1 and CDR2 sequences are GTSNPN and SVGIG (reference sequence). This CDR3 is built from 13 residues. V lost 3 bases and J lost 7; bases outside the gene matches: 7. CDR3 protein: CAWSIQGGDEAFF. For the CDR3, the DNA is TGTGCCTGGAGCATACAGGGGGGTGATGAAGCTTTCTTT.

This chain joins TRBV11-2 and TRBJ2-1; TRBD2 matches at 7 bases. The CDR3 is 16 residues long. J lost 4 bases, V lost 5 bases, and 11 bases had no gene match. Germline CDR1 SGHAT, CDR2 FQNNGV. CDR3 region: CASSGPGSSGYNEQFF. CDR3 bases: TGTGCCAGCAGCGGCCCCGGGTCTAGCGGATACAATGAGCAGTTCTTC.

As concerns this clone: Compared with germline, one end of the junction differs, possibly owing to a read error. The CDR3 DNA is TGTGCTAGCAGTTCCGCGGGACTCACAGATACGCAGTATTTT. The encoded protein is CASSSAGLTDTQYF. The chain combines TRBV7-7 with TRBJ2-3; the D gene is possibly TRBD2 (6 bases). Germline V gene data show CDR1 as SSHAT and CDR2 as FNYEAQ (reference sequence). This CDR3 comprises 14 residues. Using reference TRBV7-7 and TRBJ2-3 for the parts outside the CDR3, the full variable domain is GAGVSQSPRYKVTKRGQDVTLRCDPISSHATLYWYQQALGQGPEFLTYFNYEAQPDKSGLPSDRFSAERPEGSISTLTIQRTEQRDSAMYRCASSSAGLTDTQYFGPGTRLTVL.

The chain is built from TRBV28 and TRBJ2-5; the D gene is possibly TRBD1 (6 bases). Germline V gene data show CDR1 as MDHEN and CDR2 as SYDVKM. The V end lost 6 bases, the J end lost 5 bases, and 13 bases lay between the germline ends. This CDR3 is 13 amino acids long. The CDR3 coding sequence is TGTGCCAGCAGCTTGAGACAGGCGGAGACCCAGTACTTC. It yields the protein CASSLRQAETQYF. Variable domain in full (rest from reference TRBV28 and TRBJ2-5): DVKVTQSSRYLVKRTGEKVFLECVQDMDHENMFWYRQDPGLGLRLIYFSYDVKMKEKGDIPEGYSVSREKKERFSLILESASTNQTSMYLCASSLRQAETQYFGPGTRLLVL.

This chain uses TRBV7-2 with TRBJ2-1; no definite D call. The ends were cut back, 1 base at V and 0 bases at J, with 7 bases in the middle. The CDR3 length is 15 residues. CDR1 is SGHTA and CDR2 is FQGNSA in the germline V gene. This chain's CDR3 is CASSLVEVSYNEQFF. The CDR3 bases are TGTGCCAGCAGCTTAGTAGAGGTCTCCTACAATGAGCAGTTCTTC.

V usage is TRBV7-9 and J usage is TRBJ2-7; TRBD2 might be the D (6 bases). Trimming pared 6 bases from V and 1 base from J, leaving 16 bases between. This CDR3 spans 15 amino acids. From germline, CDR1 is SEHNR and CDR2 FQNEAQ (reference sequence). Here the CDR3 DNA reads TGTGCCAGCAGTTGGTCTGCGGGGTCTTCCTACGAGCAGTACTTC. Its translation is CASSWSAGSSYEQYF.

For this clone: The junction and the germline gene differ at one end; a read error may be behind it. V is TRBV7-9 and J is TRBJ2-7; D ambiguous. Per germline, CDR1 SEHNR and CDR2 FQNEAQ (reference sequence). There are 12 residues in the CDR3. DNA of the CDR3: TGTTCCAGCAGCTTAGTGCCGGGCGAGCAGTACTTC. Its translation: CSSSLVPGEQYF.

The chain is built from TRBV6-1 and TRBJ1-2; the match to TRBD1 covers 7 bases. This CDR3 is 12 amino acids long. From germline, CDR1 is MNHNS and CDR2 SASEGT. The V segment lost 8 bases and the J segment 12 bases; nucleotides outside the gene matches: 12. The CDR3 is CASSYVGQLDTF. The DNA for the CDR3 is TGTGCCAGCTCCTATGTGGGACAGCTCGACACCTTC.

CDR3 nucleotides: TGTGCCAGCAGTGAGGGACAAGGGGGTGGGGAGCAGTACGTC. Amino acid sequence: CASSEGQGGGEQYV. The chain joins TRBV6-1 to TRBJ2-7, with D possibly matching TRBD1 (6 bases). CDR3 length: 14 amino acids. Trimming stripped 3 bases from V and 7 bases from J, with 16 bases between. The germline V gene encodes CDR1 MNHNS and CDR2 SASEGT.

The chain carries TRBV10-1 and TRBJ2-3; 9 bases fit TRBD1. The CDR3 length is 15 residues. The V and J ends lost 7 bases and 3 bases, in that order; junction bases with no gene match: 8. CDR1 is WNHNN and CDR2 is SYGVQD in the germline V gene (reference sequence). Here the CDR3 DNA reads TGCGCCAGCACCCCGGGACAGGGTGAAACAGATACGCAGTATTTT. Its translation: CASTPGQGETDTQYF.

Turning to this clone: Within the sample, other DNA sequences also encode this same CDR3. The J gene is TRBJ1-1, the V gene TRBV5-1; maybe TRBD1 (5 bases). Germline-derived CDR1 and CDR2 are SGHRS and YFSETQ. This CDR3 spans 13 amino acids. The V end was cut by 3 bases, the J end by 1 base, with 7 bases between. The CDR3 nucleotides are TGCGCCAGCAGCTCGCAGGGGAACACTGAAGCTTTCTTT. Protein: CASSSQGNTEAFF.

The V and J genes are TRBV5-1 and TRBJ2-2, with 9 bases fitting TRBD1. J gave up 4 bases and V 4 bases, and 8 bases lay outside the gene matches. CDR3 length: 16 residues. Germline-derived CDR1 and CDR2 are SGHRS and YFSETQ. The CDR3 spells CASSPLGQGPTGELFF. The CDR3 nucleotides are TGCGCCAGCAGCCCACTCGGACAGGGGCCCACCGGGGAGCTGTTTTTT.

This rearrangement joins TRBV13 to TRBJ2-1; 8 nucleotides line up with TRBD1. V gave up 5 bases and J gave up 5 bases; unmatched junction bases: 11. Per the germline V gene, CDR1 is PRHDT and CDR2 is FYEKMQ (reference sequence). The CDR3 extends over 16 amino acids. The CDR3 loop reads CASSQGGTGGDNEQFF. In nucleotides, the CDR3 is TGTGCCAGCAGCCAAGGGGGGACAGGAGGGGACAATGAGCAGTTCTTC.

The rearrangement links TRBV4-1 to TRBJ1-2; possible D gene TRBD1, 5 bases. This CDR3 is built from 13 residues. Germline-derived CDR1 and CDR2 are MGHRA and YSYEKL. V lost 4 bases to trimming and J lost 6 bases, with 12 bases between them. CDR3: CASSPPGGDGYTF. The CDR3 region has the DNA TGCGCCAGCAGCCCTCCCGGGGGGGATGGCTACACCTTC.

This clone was found a few times. The CDR3 nucleotides read TGTGCCAGCAGTTATTCGTCCAAAGCGGGAAAGGGCACAGATACGCAGTATTTT. It codes for CASSYSSKAGKGTDTQYF. This chain connects TRBV27 to TRBJ2-3; 7 positions agree with TRBD2. In germline, CDR1 is MNHEY, CDR2 SMNVEV (reference sequence). CDR3 length: 18 amino acids. Trimming removed 4 bases from V and 1 base from J; junction bases left unmatched: 14.

V gene TRBV9 combines with J gene TRBJ2-7; 9 nucleotides align to TRBD2. The V gene's germline CDR1 is SGDLS and CDR2 YYNGEE. The ends lost 3 bases at V and 0 bases at J; junction bases unmatched: 4. This CDR3 comprises 15 residues. The CDR3 DNA sequence: TGTGCCAGCAGCGCCTTTAGCGGGAGCTCCTACGAGCAGTACTTC. Its translation is CASSAFSGSSYEQYF.

This clone was observed once. The chain links TRBV11-2 to TRBJ2-1; 11 nucleotides agree with TRBD1. V lost 3 bases and J lost 8; bases outside the gene matches: 6. This CDR3 is built from 15 residues. CDR1 is SGHAT and CDR2 is FQNNGV in the germline V gene. The CDR3, as DNA: TGTGCCAGCAGCTTGGGACAGGGGGATTGGCATGAGCAGTTCTTC. This codes for CASSLGQGDWHEQFF.